This T cell receptor (beta chain) was found in a study of cytomegalovirus exposure and HLA in healthy donors. Study-wide results and caveats: Cytomegalovirus association was assigned to under 200 TCR beta chains.

The PCR made use of 60 Vbeta and 13 Jbeta primers. Libraries were prepared by immunoSEQ multiplex PCR; TCRdb keeps only in-frame clonotypes and omits some of them. Found here are roughly 150,000 clones, 82% of them singletons; the top ten hold approximately 1.5%. As to this clone: Its antigen is currently unknown.

This CDR3 spans 14 amino acids. V lost 8 bases, J lost 6 bases, and 19 bases lay in between. In germline, CDR1 is MNHEY, CDR2 SMNVEV (reference sequence). The rearrangement uses TRBV27 and TRBJ1-2, with a weak D call TRBD1 (6 bases). This sequence was found in a girl aged 5-17 years in good health and CMV-seropositive. The sample taken for sequencing was PBMCs. CDR3 sequence: CASLSYGTSDGYTF. The CDR3 DNA sequence: TGTGCCAGCCTTTCGTACGGGACATCCGATGGCTACACCTTC.